This is a list of T cell receptor beta chains from one sample in a study of shared clonotypes between healthy human individuals. TCRdb keeps only in-frame clones here, not all; method: immunoSEQ multiplex PCR. The sample consists of some 1.5 million clones, roughly 98% of them appearing once. Source material: naive CD4+ T cells sorted from blood. These receptors were obtained from a man aged 25 to 40 in good health. CDR3s include the opening cysteine and the closing phenylalanine or tryptophan. The D gene is left open where the match is weak. Some rows have no size entry. The others give once, few or many, or a class for an expanded clone.

j_call v_call d_call clone_size cdr3_aa cdr3_nt
TRBJ2-7 TRBV7-3 NA NA CASSPAPSGEQYF TGTGCCAGCAGCCCCGCTCCATCTGGCGAGCAGTACTTC
TRBJ2-3 TRBV18 NA NA CASSQNIRATDTQYF TGTGCCAGCTCACAGAATATAAGGGCGACAGATACGCAGTATTTT
TRBJ2-1 TRBV4-2 TRBD2 NA CASSSPGLANEQFF TGTGCCAGCAGCTCTCCGGGACTAGCTAATGAGCAGTTCTTC
TRBJ2-1 TRBV9 NA NA CASSVAAGHLYNEQFF TGTGCCAGCAGCGTAGCGGCGGGACACCTCTACAATGAGCAGTTCTTC
TRBJ1-1 TRBV29-1 NA NA CSVKSRDGLSTEAFF TGCAGCGTAAAAAGCAGGGATGGGTTGAGCACTGAAGCTTTCTTT
TRBJ1-2 TRBV19 TRBD1 NA CASRRQGDYGYTF TGTGCCTCGCGCAGACAGGGGGACTATGGCTACACCTTC
TRBJ1-1 TRBV19 NA once CASSMEGRIAEAFF TGTGCCAGTAGTATGGAGGGGAGGATAGCTGAAGCTTTCTTT
TRBJ2-1 TRBV6-4 NA NA CASSDIVTGAVGSYNEQFF TGTGCCAGCAGTGACATCGTGACGGGAGCAGTCGGGTCCTACAATGAGCAGTTCTTC
TRBJ1-2 TRBV6-1 NA NA CASSEIGLPPVGGYTF TGTGCCAGCAGTGAGATCGGGCTTCCACCCGTGGGTGGCTACACCTTC
TRBJ1-5 TRBV18 NA once CASSPFEGGRNQPQHF TGTGCCAGCTCACCTTTCGAGGGCGGACGCAATCAGCCCCAGCATTTT
TRBJ2-3 TRBV18 TRBD1 NA CASSPLGQVIDTQYF TGTGCCAGCTCACCCTTGGGACAGGTTATTGATACGCAGTATTTT
TRBJ2-1 TRBV30 NA once CAWSAIHYNEQFF TGTGCCTGGAGTGCGATCCATTACAATGAGCAGTTCTTC
TRBJ2-1 TRBV9 TRBD2 NA CASSPYSGSVYNEQFF TGTGCCAGCAGCCCTTATAGCGGGAGTGTCTACAATGAGCAGTTCTTC
TRBJ1-3 TRBV6-6 NA NA CASSSSKPSGNTIYF TGTGCCAGTTCTTCAAGCAAGCCCTCTGGAAACACCATATATTTT
TRBJ2-1 TRBV7-8 TRBD1 NA CASSKTGTAQGTEQFF TGTGCCAGCAGCAAGACGGGGACAGCCCAAGGAACTGAGCAGTTCTTC
TRBJ2-7 TRBV5-1 TRBD1 NA CASSLGDRVYEQYF TGCGCCAGCAGCTTGGGGGACAGGGTTTACGAGCAGTACTTC
TRBJ2-1 TRBV15 NA once CATSRRVDEQFF TGTGCCACCAGCAGACGGGTCGATGAGCAGTTCTTC
TRBJ1-3 TRBV9 NA NA CASSKQSVTAGLPGNTIYF TGTGCCAGCAGCAAGCAATCGGTAACCGCGGGCCTTCCTGGAAACACCATATATTTT
TRBJ2-2 TRBV19 TRBD2 NA CAARGRKAGELFF TGTGCCGCGCGCGGGAGAAAGGCCGGGGAGCTGTTTTTT
TRBJ2-2 TRBV25-1 NA once CASSKTGNTGELFF TGTGCCAGCAGTAAGACAGGGAACACCGGGGAGCTGTTTTTT
TRBJ2-3 TRBV27 NA once CASTSTDTQYF TGTGCCAGCACGAGCACAGATACGCAGTATTTT
TRBJ2-1 TRBV11-3 TRBD1 NA CASSSSWDRDNNEQFF TGTGCCAGCAGCTCTAGCTGGGACAGGGATAACAATGAGCAGTTCTTC
TRBJ2-7 TRBV6-5 NA NA CASTQTGIHYEQYF TGTGCCAGCACTCAGACAGGAATTCACTACGAGCAGTACTTC
TRBJ2-7 TRBV14 NA few CASSLLEATSYEQYF TGTGCCAGCAGCCTACTAGAAGCCACCTCCTACGAGCAGTACTTC
TRBJ2-1 TRBV7-9 TRBD2 NA CASSPSGKSYNEQFF TGTGCCAGCAGCCCCAGCGGGAAATCCTACAATGAGCAGTTCTTC
TRBJ2-7 TRBV5-5 TRBD1 NA CASSFGTGGSYEQYF TGTGCCAGCAGCTTTGGGACAGGGGGCTCCTACGAGCAGTACTTC
TRBJ2-7 TRBV30 NA NA CAWSVGNRAQYF TGTGCCTGGAGTGTCGGAAACAGGGCCCAGTACTTC
TRBJ1-5 TRBV28 NA NA CASRISNQPQHF TGTGCCAGCAGGATTAGCAATCAGCCCCAGCATTTT
TRBJ2-7 TRBV11-2 TRBD2 NA CASRHTVLANYEQYF TGTGCCAGCAGACACACCGTACTAGCGAACTACGAGCAGTACTTC
TRBJ2-5 TRBV18 TRBD2 NA CASSPPGGSGETQYF TGTGCCAGCTCACCACCGGGCGGGAGTGGAGAGACCCAGTACTTC
TRBJ1-5 TRBV28 NA NA CASSLSGSASNQPQHF TGTGCCAGCAGTTTGAGCGGCAGCGCTAGCAATCAGCCCCAGCATTTT
TRBJ1-1 TRBV28 TRBD1 NA CATDRDYTEAFF TGTGCCACCGACAGGGATTACACTGAAGCTTTCTTT
TRBJ2-4 TRBV2 TRBD1 NA CASNLGTGSKNIQYF TGTGCCAGCAATCTCGGGACAGGGTCCAAAAACATTCAGTACTTC
TRBJ2-5 TRBV5-4 NA NA CASKDAGSQETQYF TGTGCCAGCAAAGACGCGGGATCCCAAGAGACCCAGTACTTC
TRBJ2-7 TRBV10-3 NA NA CAISQGYENEQYF TGTGCCATCAGTCAAGGGTATGAGAACGAGCAGTACTTC
TRBJ1-1 TRBV28 NA NA CASSLSIYRDLMNTEAFF TGTGCCAGCAGTCTGTCGATCTACAGGGATCTAATGAACACTGAAGCTTTCTTT
TRBJ2-7 TRBV5-5 NA NA CASSLAAVPTYEQYF TGTGCCAGCAGCTTGGCCGCGGTGCCGACCTACGAGCAGTACTTC
TRBJ1-2 TRBV4-3 TRBD1 NA CASSHRTGDYGYTF TGCGCCAGCAGCCATCGTACAGGGGATTATGGCTACACCTTC
TRBJ2-5 TRBV5-1 TRBD1 NA CASSLLVMTGGGRETQYF TGCGCCAGCAGCTTGTTGGTTATGACAGGGGGCGGTCGGGAGACCCAGTACTTC
TRBJ2-3 TRBV14 NA NA CASSQAHGISDTQYF TGTGCCAGCAGCCAAGCTCATGGGATCAGCGATACGCAGTATTTT
TRBJ2-7 TRBV5-6 NA NA CASSPRGLPPSEQYF TGTGCCAGCAGCCCCCGGGGGCTCCCACCCAGCGAGCAGTACTTC
TRBJ1-5 TRBV19 TRBD1 NA CASSMGGQSNQPQHF TGTGCCAGTAGTATGGGGGGACAGAGCAATCAGCCCCAGCATTTT
TRBJ1-1 TRBV6-5 NA NA CASSYVGVGDTEAFF TGTGCCAGCAGTTACGTCGGGGTTGGAGACACTGAAGCTTTCTTT
TRBJ1-2 TRBV5-1 NA NA CASSLGPPGYGYTF TGCGCCAGCAGCTTGGGACCGCCCGGCTATGGCTACACCTTC
TRBJ1-2 TRBV27 TRBD1 few CASSPRTGANYGYTF TGTGCCAGCAGTCCAAGGACAGGCGCTAACTATGGCTACACCTTC
TRBJ1-1 TRBV5-1 NA once CASSLAPEMNTEAFF TGCGCCAGCAGCTTGGCCCCAGAAATGAACACTGAAGCTTTCTTT
TRBJ2-3 TRBV9 NA NA CASSVDPSTDTQYF TGTGCCAGCAGCGTAGACCCCAGCACAGATACGCAGTATTTT
TRBJ2-7 TRBV7-9 NA NA CASSRGAGLYEQYF TGTGCCAGCAGCCGCGGCGCCGGATTGTACGAGCAGTACTTC
TRBJ2-1 TRBV20-1 NA NA CSASDPGEQFF TGCAGTGCTAGTGATCCCGGTGAGCAGTTCTTC
TRBJ2-3 TRBV13 TRBD2 NA CASSPPGLAITVTQYF TGTGCCAGCAGCCCCCCAGGACTAGCAATTACAGTGACGCAGTATTTT
TRBJ2-1 TRBV7-2 NA NA CASSLGRDNEQFF TGTGCCAGCAGCTTAGGACGGGACAATGAGCAGTTCTTC